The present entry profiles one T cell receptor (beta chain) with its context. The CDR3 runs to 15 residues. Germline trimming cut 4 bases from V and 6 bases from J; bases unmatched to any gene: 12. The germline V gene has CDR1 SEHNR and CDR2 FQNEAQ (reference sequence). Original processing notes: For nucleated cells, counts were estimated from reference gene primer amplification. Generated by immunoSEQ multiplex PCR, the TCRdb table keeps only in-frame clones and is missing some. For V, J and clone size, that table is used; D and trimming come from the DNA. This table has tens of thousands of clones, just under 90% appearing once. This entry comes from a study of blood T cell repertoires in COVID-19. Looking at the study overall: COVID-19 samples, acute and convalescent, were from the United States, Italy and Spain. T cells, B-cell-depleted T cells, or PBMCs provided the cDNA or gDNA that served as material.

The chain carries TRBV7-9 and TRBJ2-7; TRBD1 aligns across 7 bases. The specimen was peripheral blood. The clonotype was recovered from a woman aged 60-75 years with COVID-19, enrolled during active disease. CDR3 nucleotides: TGTGCCAGCAGCTCCCTAGGACAGGCCGGCGGCGAGCAGTACTTC. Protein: CASSSLGQAGGEQYF.